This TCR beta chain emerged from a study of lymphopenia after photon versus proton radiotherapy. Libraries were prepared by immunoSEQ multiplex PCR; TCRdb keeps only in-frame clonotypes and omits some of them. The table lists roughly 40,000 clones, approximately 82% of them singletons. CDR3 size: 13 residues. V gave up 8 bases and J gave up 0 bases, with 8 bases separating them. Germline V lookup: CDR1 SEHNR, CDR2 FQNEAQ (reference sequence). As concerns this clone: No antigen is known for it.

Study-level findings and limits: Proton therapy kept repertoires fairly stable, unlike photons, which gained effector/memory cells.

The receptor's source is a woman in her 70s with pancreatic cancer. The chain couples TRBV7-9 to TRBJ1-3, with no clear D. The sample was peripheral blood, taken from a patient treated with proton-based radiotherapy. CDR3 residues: CASSGSSGNTIYF. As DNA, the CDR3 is TGTGCCAGCTCGGGGAGCTCTGGAAACACCATATATTTT.